Below, 8 T cell receptor beta chains from the same sample are listed, as sequenced in a study of cytomegalovirus exposure and HLA in healthy donors. PCR employed 60 Vbeta and 13 Jbeta primers. The method was immunoSEQ multiplex PCR; TCRdb's version includes in-frame clones alone and lacks a portion of them. The table shows about 200,000 clones, with 75% to 90% occurring only once. Source material: PBMCs. The receptor source for this set is a woman between 50 and 59 years old in good health and CMV-seropositive.

The V call is TRBV19, the J call TRBJ2-7, with a weak D call TRBD2 (5 bases). Trimming removed 3 bases at V and 6 bases at J, with 15 bases between. CDR1 LNHDA and CDR2 SQIVND come from the germline V gene (reference sequence). This CDR3 has 14 residues. The chain's CDR3 is CASSMGDLGLEQYF. CDR3 sequence (DNA): TGTGCCAGTAGTATGGGAGACTTGGGCCTCGAGCAGTACTTC. Supplemented by reference TRBV19 and TRBJ2-7, the full variable domain reads DGGITQSPKYLFRKEGQNVTLSCEQNLNHDAMYWYRQDPGQGLRLIYYSQIVNDFQKGDIAEGYSVSREKKESFPLTVTSAQKNPTAFYLCASSMGDLGLEQYFGPGTRLTVT.

This chain uses TRBV4-3 with TRBJ1-2; the D is unclear. CDR1 and CDR2 from the germline V gene are LGHNA and YSLEER. This CDR3 comprises 15 residues. The V gene lost 0 bases and the J gene lost 4 bases, with 12 bases spanning the gap. This chain's CDR3 is CASSQETQVIYGYTF. The CDR3, as DNA: TGCGCCAGCAGCCAAGAAACCCAGGTAATCTATGGCTACACCTTC.

The V gene is TRBV28, the J gene TRBJ1-3; no definite D call. The CDR3 has 12 residues. Germline loops: CDR1 MDHEN, CDR2 SYDVKM. V shed 8 bases and J shed 0 bases, with 5 bases lying between them. In DNA form, the CDR3 reads TGTGCCAGCGAGGACTCTGGAAACACCATATATTTT. It translates to CASEDSGNTIYF.

This clone was seen a few times. The chain has TRBV7-9 and TRBJ2-3, with D perhaps matching TRBD1 (6 bases). This CDR3 spans 14 amino acids. V was pared by 4 bases and J by 6 bases, with 14 bases between. CDR1 is SEHNR and CDR2 is FQNEAQ in the germline V gene (reference sequence). The CDR3 here is CASSSRGGADTQYF. As DNA, the CDR3 is TGTGCCAGCAGCTCCCGAGGGGGAGCGGATACGCAGTATTTT. The full variable domain, with the rest looked up from reference TRBV7-9 and TRBJ2-3, is DTGVSQNPRHKITKRGQNVTFRCDPISEHNRLYWYRQTLGQGPEFLTYFQNEAQLEKSRLLSDRFSAERPKGSFSTLEIQRTEQGDSAMYLCASSSRGGADTQYFGPGTRLTVL.

The chain has TRBV28 and TRBJ1-3, with 8 bases identical to TRBD1. This CDR3 is 15 amino acids long. Per the germline V gene, CDR1 is MDHEN and CDR2 is SYDVKM. Germline trimming cut 6 bases from V and 4 bases from J; bases unmatched to any gene: 8. The CDR3 DNA reads as TGTGCCAGCAGCTGGATGCGGACAGGGGGAAACACCATATATTTT. As protein: CASSWMRTGGNTIYF.

The V call is TRBV4-3, the J call TRBJ2-1; 9 bases agree with TRBD1. Germline values: CDR1 LGHNA, CDR2 YSLEER. This CDR3 is built from 18 residues. The trim removed 0 bases at V and 1 base at J, leaving 7 bases unmatched. The CDR3, as DNA: TGCGCCAGCAGCCAAGATGGGGGGACAGGGCTGTCCTACAATGAGCAGTTCTTC. Protein product: CASSQDGGTGLSYNEQFF.

This chain connects TRBV4-2 to TRBJ2-7; D may be TRBD2 (6 bases). Trimming pared 1 base from V and 2 bases from J, leaving 18 bases between. Germline V gives CDR1 LGHNA, CDR2 YNFKEQ. This CDR3 is 17 amino acids long. The DNA for the CDR3 is TGTGCCAGCAGCCAAGTAGCGGCCGGGCTCCTAACCTACGAGCAGTACTTC. Translation gives CASSQVAAGLLTYEQYF.

V and J are TRBV10-3 and TRBJ1-5; D remains unclear. Trimming left V 0 bases short and J 2 bases short, with 11 bases between. The length of the CDR3 is 16 residues. Per the germline V gene, CDR1 is ENHRY and CDR2 is SYGVKD. CDR3 in amino acids: CAISESSSWRNQPQHF. The CDR3 DNA sequence: TGTGCCATCAGTGAGTCGTCATCATGGCGCAATCAGCCCCAGCATTTT.